This T cell receptor (beta chain) was captured in a study of T cell repertoires in cytomegalovirus infection (dated by TCRdb to about 2019). Concerning the study at large: Donor HLA type was relevant to the analysis, as public TCR beta signatures indicated carriage of CMV infection together with the matching HLA type. The paper's findings and limits, for the study overall: Cumulative frequency of public TCR beta family members discriminated carriers of CMV infection plus the relevant HLA type in this cohort and an independent 352-donor cohort. The ex vivo response was dominated by HLA-C-restricted CMV-specific TCR beta clonotypes, which also provided the single most frequent clonotype in two of eight donors.

This clonotype was observed at least ten times. Its antigen is still unknown. The record has no base qualities; no much larger clone is one base away. TCRdb records Illumina HiSeq 1500 as the sequencer. TCRdb reprocessing: public reads trimmed at Q25 with fastp, clones called with MiXCR, in-frame beta chains kept. All rows with the same CDR3 protein become a single entry with the most common DNA and genes. This sample is represented by around 450,000 distinct CDR3 sequences; roughly 12% of them were singletons. Roughly a tenth of the sample belongs to the ten largest clones. According to the germline V gene (reference sequence), CDR1 reads DFQATT and CDR2 reads SNEGSKA. The V end gives up 3 bases and the J end 3 bases, leaving 8 bases in the junction not matched to a gene. Measured from the cysteine to the phenylalanine, the CDR3 is 16 residues long. Here the CDR3 DNA is all that survives: 48 bases in frame from base 1.

Rearrangement joined TRBV20-1 to TRBJ2-1, with 10 bases aligning to TRBD2. The specimen sequenced was PBMCs. This sequence originates from a human donor in good health (CMV status not recorded). Some clones in this sample may be carry-over from other donors' samples. The CDR3 region: CSASGLSGRLYNEQFF. The nucleotide sequence reads TGCAGTGCTAGTGGTCTTAGCGGGAGGCTCTACAATGAGCAGTTCTTC.